This entry lists 31 T cell receptor beta chains sequenced from one sample in a study of STAT5B mutations in CD4+ large granular lymphocyte leukemia. The method was immunoSEQ multiplex PCR; TCRdb's version includes in-frame clones alone and lacks a portion of them. The sample lists tens of thousands of clones, 80% to 90% occurring once. Sequenced sample: CD4+ T cells from blood buffy coats. The receptors were gathered from a human donor in good health.

This chain joins TRBV28 and TRBJ1-5; tentative D call: TRBD1 (5 bases). In germline, CDR1 is MDHEN, CDR2 SYDVKM. Trimming took off 4 bases at V and 4 bases at J, with 11 bases between the two ends. CDR3 length: 14 amino acids. CDR3 coding DNA: TGTGCCAGCAGTTCCCCAGGGTGGAATCAGCCCCAGCATTTT. Amino acids: CASSSPGWNQPQHF.

The rearrangement uses TRBV7-9 and TRBJ2-7, with 9 bases that match TRBD1. V shed 5 bases, J shed 3 bases, and the junction held 8 bases outside the gene matches. The germline gives CDR1 SEHNR, CDR2 FQNEAQ (reference sequence). The CDR3 has 15 residues. The CDR3 loop reads CASSRVPGQGYEQYF. The CDR3 DNA follows: TGTGCCAGCAGCCGAGTACCGGGACAGGGCTACGAGCAGTACTTC.

As DNA, the CDR3 is TGTGCCAGCAGCGTTTCCAGGGCGAATGAGCAGTTCTTC. This sequence encodes CASSVSRANEQFF. The chain recombines TRBV9 with TRBJ2-1; the D gene is possibly TRBD1 (5 bases). V shed 2 bases and J shed 7 bases, with 10 bases lying between them. Germline assignment: CDR1 SGDLS and CDR2 YYNGEE. The CDR3 spans 13 residues.

This chain connects TRBV19 to TRBJ2-1; TRBD2 agrees at 8 bases. Germline CDR1 reads LNHDA; CDR2 reads SQIVND (reference sequence). This CDR3 has 19 residues. V shed 3 bases and J 1 base; nucleotides not matched to a gene: 14. The CDR3 sequence: CASSMRPAGGVRSYNEQFF. As DNA, the CDR3 is TGTGCCAGTAGTATGAGGCCGGCGGGGGGCGTGAGGTCCTACAATGAGCAGTTCTTC.

This clone was seen a single time. The J gene is TRBJ2-1, the V gene TRBV27; perhaps TRBD2 as D (5 bases). From germline, CDR1 is MNHEY and CDR2 SMNVEV (reference sequence). Between the trimmed V and J ends, which lost 3 bases and 0 bases, there was a span of 9 bases. The CDR3 consists of 15 residues. This chain's CDR3 is CASSFKGSSYNEQFF. Here the CDR3 DNA reads TGTGCCAGCAGTTTTAAAGGGAGCTCCTACAATGAGCAGTTCTTC.

The V call is TRBV7-8, the J call TRBJ2-1; either TRBD1 or TRBD2 may fit D (5 bases each). The CDR3 loop spans 15 amino acids. Trimming pared 1 base from V and 6 bases from J, leaving 13 bases between. Germline V gene sequence: CDR1 SGHVS, CDR2 FQNEAQ. Written as DNA, the CDR3 is TGTGCCAGCAGCTTAGGGGACGCTCCCCCCAATGAGCAGTTCTTC. Its protein product is CASSLGDAPPNEQFF.

CDR3 nucleotides: TGTGCCAGCAGCCTGCTCGCCTCCAGGGACCTGAACACTGAAGCTTTCTTT. Translating it yields CASSLLASRDLNTEAFF. This rearrangement joins TRBV7-3 to TRBJ1-1; D perhaps matches TRBD1 (5 bases). The CDR3 extends over 17 amino acids. Germline CDR1 and CDR2: SGHTA and FQGTGA. Trimming pared 5 bases from V and 0 bases from J, leaving 19 bases between.

This clone was picked up a small number of times. The gene calls are TRBV7-2 and TRBJ2-7, with 7 bases aligning to TRBD2. The CDR3 contains 13 residues. Germline V gene sequence: CDR1 SGHTA, CDR2 FQGNSA. V dropped 5 bases and J dropped 2; count of bases not matched to a gene: 3. The DNA of the CDR3 is TGTGCCAGCAGCCCCAGCGGGACCTACGAGCAGTACTTC. Translating it yields CASSPSGTYEQYF. The whole variable domain, remainder taken from reference TRBV7-2 and TRBJ2-7, is GAGVSQSPSNKVTEKGKDVELRCDPISGHTALYWYRQSLGQGLEFLIYFQGNSAPDKSGLPSDRFSAERTGGSVSTLTIQRTQQEDSAVYLCASSPSGTYEQYFGPGTRLTVT.

The chain carries TRBV10-3 and TRBJ1-2; TRBD1 aligns across 7 bases. Germline CDR1 and CDR2: ENHRY and SYGVKD. The CDR3 runs 15 residues. Trimming cost V 7 bases and J 8 bases; bases outside gene matches: 16. The CDR3 coding sequence is TGTGCCATCACTCCAGGGGGGGGCGCGCCCCTCGGCTACACCTTC. This gives the protein CAITPGGGAPLGYTF.

This chain links TRBV10-2 with TRBJ2-2; 9 positions agree with TRBD1. The CDR3 covers 14 residues. Germline V CDR1 and CDR2: WSHSY, SAAADI. The trim removed 6 bases at V and 7 bases at J, leaving 6 bases unmatched. CDR3: CASRGTGTHGELFF. In DNA form, the CDR3 reads TGCGCCAGCAGGGGGACAGGGACTCACGGGGAGCTGTTTTTT.

This rearrangement joins TRBV5-1 to TRBJ2-1; no clear D. The germline gives CDR1 SGHRS, CDR2 YFSETQ. This CDR3 spans 14 amino acids. V was shortened by 4 bases and J by 9 bases, with 17 bases between the two germline ends. The CDR3 DNA reads TGCGCCAGCAGCGATAAGGTGGGCCCCGGTGAGCAGTTCTTC. Translation: CASSDKVGPGEQFF.

This clone has just a few counts. The chain employs TRBV30 and TRBJ1-5, with 7 bases matching TRBD1. The CDR3 extends over 15 amino acids. CDR1 and CDR2 (germline): GTSNPN, SVGIG (reference sequence). The V gene end was trimmed by 2 bases and the J gene end by 5 bases; junction bases not matched to a gene: 9. DNA for the CDR3: TGTGCCTGGAGTTCGATGACAGGGTATGATCAGCCCCAGCATTTT. Its translation: CAWSSMTGYDQPQHF.

The chain joins TRBV19 to TRBJ2-1, with TRBD2 matching 11 bases. CDR3 length: 20 amino acids. J lost 0 bases, V lost 3 bases, and 13 bases had no gene match. Germline V gene data show CDR1 as LNHDA and CDR2 as SQIVND (reference sequence). This CDR3 reads CASSMGSGLAALSSYNEQFF. CDR3 DNA: TGTGCCAGTAGTATGGGTTCGGGACTAGCGGCCTTAAGCTCCTACAATGAGCAGTTCTTC. Together with reference TRBV19 and TRBJ2-1, the CDR3 gives the full variable domain: DGGITQSPKYLFRKEGQNVTLSCEQNLNHDAMYWYRQDPGQGLRLIYYSQIVNDFQKGDIAEGYSVSREKKESFPLTVTSAQKNPTAFYLCASSMGSGLAALSSYNEQFFGPGTRLTVL.

This clone has only a few counts. The chain joins TRBV2 to TRBJ1-5, with 8 bases lining up with TRBD1. Germline V gives CDR1 SNHLY, CDR2 FYNNEI. V was pared by 9 bases and J by 7 bases, with 11 bases of the junction left unmatched. The length of the CDR3 is 14 residues. The CDR3 bases are TGTGCCAGTGGGGACAGGTTAAGAGACCAGCCCCAGCATTTT. Residues: CASGDRLRDQPQHF.

The rearrangement uses TRBV6-5 and TRBJ1-2; D not resolved. The V gene lost 4 bases and the J gene lost 5 bases, with 17 bases spanning the gap. The CDR3 is made up of 15 amino acids. In germline, CDR1 is MNHEY, CDR2 SVGAGI. CDR3 nucleotides: TGTGCCAGCAGTTCCCTGCGCGTGGGCCCTTATGGCTACACCTTC. The encoded protein is CASSSLRVGPYGYTF.

The rearrangement links TRBV6-5 to TRBJ2-1; TRBD1 aligns across 7 bases. V trimming: 5 bases; J trimming: 10 bases; junction bases outside the gene matches: 8. The length of the CDR3 is 13 residues. Germline V gene sequence: CDR1 MNHEY, CDR2 SVGAGI. CDR3 sequence (DNA): TGTGCCAGCAGTCTCGACAGGGTCAGGGAGCAGTTCTTC. The encoded protein is CASSLDRVREQFF.

The J gene is TRBJ1-2, the V gene TRBV5-1, with 7 bases that match TRBD1. The germline V gene encodes CDR1 SGHRS and CDR2 YFSETQ. After removal of 3 bases from V and 8 bases from J, the junction contained 7 bases not matched to a gene. This CDR3 is built from 13 residues. The DNA of the CDR3 is TGCGCCAGCAGCTGGGAAGGGGGCCGCGGCTACACCTTC. Translated: CASSWEGGRGYTF.

The chain recombines TRBV27 with TRBJ2-7; TRBD2 matches 11 bases. With 5 bases clipped from V and 8 bases from J, the junction kept 11 bases outside the gene matches. This CDR3 is built from 15 residues. CDR1 is MNHEY and CDR2 is SMNVEV in the germline V gene (reference sequence). The CDR3 nucleotides are TGTGCCAGCAGTCCACTACTAGCGGGAGAAAATAAGCAGTACTTC. Its translation is CASSPLLAGENKQYF.

The V call is TRBV6-5, the J call TRBJ2-7; 10 bases align to TRBD2. This CDR3 comprises 15 residues. Germline loops: CDR1 MNHEY, CDR2 SVGAGI. V shed 0 bases, J shed 4 bases, and the junction held 3 bases outside the gene matches. Here the CDR3 reads CASSYSASGSYEQYF. The CDR3 DNA follows: TGTGCCAGCAGTTACTCAGCTAGCGGGAGTTACGAGCAGTACTTC.

The CDR3 nucleotides are TGCGCCAGCAGCCAAGTCGCCGGGACTAGCTATTATGAGCAGTTCTTC. Its protein product is CASSQVAGTSYYEQFF. The V gene is TRBV4-3, the J gene TRBJ2-1; 9 nucleotides agree with TRBD2. Trimming removed 1 base from V and 8 bases from J; junction bases left unmatched: 9. The CDR3 has 16 residues. The V gene's germline CDR1 is LGHNA and CDR2 YSLEER.

The rearrangement uses TRBV4-1 and TRBJ2-1, with 9 bases fitting TRBD1. With V trimmed by 4 bases and J by 0 bases, 4 bases remained unmatched. The CDR3 is 16 amino acids. CDR1 and CDR2 (germline): MGHRA, YSYEKL. CDR3 coding DNA: TGCGCCAGCAGCCCAGGACAGGGGCGCTCCTACAATGAGCAGTTCTTC. It is translated as CASSPGQGRSYNEQFF.

The CDR3 here is CATSRNGLDVEQYF. The CDR3 DNA is TGTGCCACCAGCAGAAATGGACTAGACGTCGAGCAGTACTTC. This chain links TRBV15 with TRBJ2-7, with 7 bases identical to TRBD2. Per germline, CDR1 LNHNV and CDR2 YYDKDF (reference sequence). This CDR3 has 14 amino acids. V was pared by 2 bases and J by 6 bases, with 7 bases of the junction left unmatched. Complete variable domain (other parts from reference TRBV15 and TRBJ2-7): DAMVIQNPRYQVTQFGKPVTLSCSQTLNHNVMYWYQQKSSQAPKLLFHYYDKDFNNEADTPDNFQSRRPNTSFCFLDIRSPGLGDTAMYLCATSRNGLDVEQYFGPGTRLTVT.

The chain uses TRBV19 and TRBJ2-7, with 11 bases fitting TRBD2. Looked up from germline, CDR1 is LNHDA and CDR2 is SQIVND (reference sequence). V was pared by 7 bases and J by 4 bases, with 12 bases of the junction left unmatched. The CDR3 length is 16 residues. In nucleotides, the CDR3 is TGTGCCAGTAACCCATCCGGGACTAGCGGTTTGTACGAGCAGTACTTC. Its protein product is CASNPSGTSGLYEQYF.

This chain connects TRBV7-9 to TRBJ1-4; 7 bases are shared with TRBD1. The J segment lost 4 bases and the V segment lost 5 bases, leaving 7 bases of the junction unmatched. CDR1 is SEHNR and CDR2 is FQNEAQ in the germline V gene (reference sequence). The length of the CDR3 is 15 residues. The CDR3 region has the DNA TGTGCCAGCAGCCCTGGACAGGCGTTTAATGAAAAACTGTTTTTT. This gives the protein CASSPGQAFNEKLFF. The full variable domain, completed using reference TRBV7-9 and TRBJ1-4, is DTGVSQNPRHKITKRGQNVTFRCDPISEHNRLYWYRQTLGQGPEFLTYFQNEAQLEKSRLLSDRFSAERPKGSFSTLEIQRTEQGDSAMYLCASSPGQAFNEKLFFGSGTQLSVL.

The CDR3 coding sequence is TGTGCCAGCAGACTTAGGGAGGCTTCCTACGAGCAGTACTTC. Its translation is CASRLREASYEQYF. The chain employs TRBV28 and TRBJ2-7; maybe TRBD2 (6 bases). The CDR3 is 14 residues long. Germline-derived CDR1 and CDR2 are MDHEN and SYDVKM. The V end lost 6 bases, the J end lost 1 base, and 13 bases lay between the germline ends. The entire variable domain, with the rest obtained from reference TRBV28 and TRBJ2-7, is as follows: DVKVTQSSRYLVKRTGEKVFLECVQDMDHENMFWYRQDPGLGLRLIYFSYDVKMKEKGDIPEGYSVSREKKERFSLILESASTNQTSMYLCASRLREASYEQYFGPGTRLTVT.

The rearrangement links TRBV6-5 to TRBJ2-1, with 8 bases fitting TRBD2. CDR3 length equals 15 residues. The germline V gene encodes CDR1 MNHEY and CDR2 SVGAGI. Trimming at V came to 6 bases and at J to 9 bases, leaving 13 bases not matched to a gene. As DNA, the CDR3 is TGTGCCAGCAGCTCCGGGACTAGAAGGGGGGGTGAGCAGTTCTTC. Its protein product is CASSSGTRRGGEQFF.

The chain has TRBV7-9 and TRBJ2-5; no clear D. The CDR3 is 13 residues long. Germline V lookup: CDR1 SEHNR, CDR2 FQNEAQ (reference sequence). V was clipped by 1 base and J by 5 bases, with 8 bases between them. Here the CDR3 reads CASSLGQRETQYF. The CDR3 DNA follows: TGTGCCAGCAGCTTAGGACAACGGGAGACCCAGTACTTC.

The genes are TRBV18 and TRBJ2-1; TRBD2 matches 9 bases. There are 16 residues in the CDR3. Germline V gene sequence: CDR1 KGHSH, CDR2 LQKENI. J was trimmed by 5 bases and V by 1 base; bases with no gene match: 6. CDR3 residues: CASSPRAAGGNNEQFF. CDR3 bases: TGTGCCAGCTCACCACGGGCGGCGGGAGGGAACAATGAGCAGTTCTTC.

This chain joins TRBV5-1 and TRBJ2-1, with TRBD2 matching 14 bases. Germline CDR1 is SGHRS and CDR2 is YFSETQ. J lost 10 bases, V lost 5 bases, and 5 bases had no gene match. The CDR3 is 14 residues long. CDR3 sequence reads: CASRGTSGSGEQFF. Here the CDR3 DNA reads TGCGCCAGCAGGGGGACTAGCGGGAGCGGAGAGCAGTTCTTC.

This chain joins TRBV19 and TRBJ1-2; 7 bases agree with TRBD1. V trimming: 3 bases; J trimming: 1 base; junction bases outside the gene matches: 5. The CDR3 is 15 residues long. The germline V gene encodes CDR1 LNHDA and CDR2 SQIVND (reference sequence). The CDR3 protein is CASSIDRDFNYGYTF. CDR3 DNA sequence: TGTGCCAGTAGTATCGACAGGGATTTTAACTATGGCTACACCTTC.

This clone was observed once. This chain's CDR3 is CASSLARGQGEKLFF. The CDR3 nucleotides read TGTGCCAGCAGCTTAGCCAGGGGACAGGGTGAAAAACTGTTTTTT. V usage is TRBV7-2 and J usage is TRBJ1-4; TRBD1 aligns across 9 bases. The CDR3 is made up of 15 amino acids. Losses at the gene ends were 0 bases for V and 7 bases for J; bases not matched to a gene: 3. CDR1 is SGHTA, CDR2 FQGNSA, per germline.